This TCR beta chain is drawn from a study of blood T cell repertoires in COVID-19. Only in-frame clones appear in the TCRdb table, and some are missing; sequencing was by immunoSEQ multiplex PCR. Here the sample spans 150,000 to 200,000 clones, more than 75% being singletons. The sequenced sample consisted of peripheral blood. The TCR sequence derives from a human donor in a cohort sampled during active COVID-19.

CDR3 sequence: CASSLTNTGELFF. The DNA for the CDR3 is TGCGCCAGCAGCTTGACAAACACCGGGGAGCTGTTTTTT. This chain links TRBV5-1 with TRBJ2-2, with no clear D. The CDR3 runs 13 residues. Trimming removed 1 base from V and 2 bases from J, with 3 bases in between. Germline values: CDR1 SGHRS, CDR2 YFSETQ. Supplemented by reference TRBV5-1 and TRBJ2-2, the full variable domain reads KAGVTQTPRYLIKTRGQQVTLSCSPISGHRSVSWYQQTPGQGLQFLFEYFSETQRNKGNFPGRFSGRQFSNSRSEMNVSTLELGDSALYLCASSLTNTGELFFGEGSRLTVL.